This paragraph covers one T cell receptor (beta chain) sequence. V lost 5 bases and J lost 5; bases outside the gene matches: 13. CDR1 and CDR2 (germline): SGHVS, FQNEAQ. The CDR3 has 19 residues. This sample stems from a study of cytomegalovirus exposure and HLA in healthy donors. The PCR used 60 Vbeta and 13 Jbeta primers. The data were produced by immunoSEQ multiplex PCR, yet TCRdb's version contains in-frame clones alone and is incomplete. The repertoire consists of over 150,000 clones, with 74% occurring once and the leading ten covering under 2.5%. Sequences were obtained from PBMCs. This sequence originates from a man aged 30 to 39 in good health and CMV-seronegative. The chain combines TRBV7-8 with TRBJ2-2, with 14 bases lining up with TRBD2. CDR3 protein: CASSTLTSGGARNTGELFF. For the CDR3, the DNA is TGTGCCAGCAGCACCTTGACTAGCGGGGGGGCACGAAATACCGGGGAGCTGTTTTTT.